This is a list of T cell receptor beta chains from one sample in a study of cytomegalovirus exposure and HLA in healthy donors. Method: immunoSEQ multiplex PCR; TCRdb's copy keeps in-frame clones and lacks some. This table has more than 150,000 clones, 84% appearing once. The specimen sequenced was PBMCs. These TCRs come from a woman between 45 and 60 years old in good health and CMV-seropositive. Both conserved end residues are part of each CDR3. A D gene is named only where the DNA matches it firmly. A clone size is listed for some rows: how often the clone was seen (once, few, many), or a class if it is expanded.

d_gene	v_gene	j_gene	abundance	CDR3nt	CDR3aa
TRBD2	TRBV2	TRBJ2-3	NA	TGTGCCAGCGAGGCTAGCGGGGGGAATACAGATACGCAGTATTTT	CASEASGGNTDTQYF
TRBD2	TRBV7-9	TRBJ2-7	once	TGTGCCAGCAGCAGGACTAGCGGTACTTACGAGCAGTACTTC	CASSRTSGTYEQYF
NA	TRBV19	TRBJ1-6	NA	TGTGCCAGTAGTATAGATCAACCGGGTTATGGTTCACCCCTCCACTTT	CASSIDQPGYGSPLHF
NA	TRBV9	TRBJ1-6	NA	TGTGCCAGCAGCGCCGAGGGGGGGATTTATAATTCACCCCTCCACTTT	CASSAEGGIYNSPLHF
TRBD2	TRBV19	TRBJ2-7	NA	TGTGCCAGTACTCAATCGGGGGGTGTGGGGGAGCAGTACTTC	CASTQSGGVGEQYF
NA	TRBV4-1	TRBJ2-2	NA	TGCGCCAGCAGCCAAGAGCCCAGGGAAACGAACACCGGGGAGCTGTTTTTT	CASSQEPRETNTGELFF
TRBD1	TRBV10-3	TRBJ1-4	NA	TGTGCCATCAGGCCGGGACAGGGTTCATCAGCTAATGAAAAACTGTTTTTT	CAIRPGQGSSANEKLFF
NA	TRBV27	TRBJ1-1	once	TGTGCCAGCAGTCCCCGAGGAGACACTGAAGCTTTCTTT	CASSPRGDTEAFF
NA	TRBV6-1	TRBJ2-5	once	TGTGCCAGCAGTTTCCCCTCAGGAGAGACCCAGTACTTC	CASSFPSGETQYF
NA	TRBV5-1	TRBJ1-6	NA	TGCGCCAGCAGCTTGGGGGCAGGCGAAAGCTATAATTCACCCCTCCACTTT	CASSLGAGESYNSPLHF
TRBD2	TRBV2	TRBJ2-3	NA	TGTGCCAGCAGGGGTCTAGCGGGGGGACAAGATACGCAGTATTTT	CASRGLAGGQDTQYF
NA	TRBV9	TRBJ1-1	NA	TGTGCCAGCAGCGTAGAGGGGAAGAACACTGAAGCTTTCTTT	CASSVEGKNTEAFF
TRBD1	TRBV5-1	TRBJ1-6	NA	TGCGCCAGCAGCTTTGGGACAGTAAATTCACCCCTCCACTTT	CASSFGTVNSPLHF